A selection of T cell receptor beta chains follows, all from one sample in a study of blood T cell repertoires in COVID-19. Profiling relied on immunoSEQ multiplex PCR, and the TCRdb table lists in-frame clones only, not all of them. The sample lists fewer than 200,000 clones; roughly 89% were seen once. Sequencing used peripheral blood. These receptors were collected from a woman aged 60-75 years who had recovered from COVID-19. CDR3s include the opening cysteine and the closing phenylalanine or tryptophan. The D gene is left open where the match is weak. A row's size may be missing; if present it is once, few, many or a size class.

V gene	J gene	clone size	D gene	CDR3 length	CDR3 protein	CDR3 DNA
TRBV30	TRBJ2-7	.	.	15	CAWRNSPGGNDEQYF	TGTGCCTGGAGGAATAGTCCCGGCGGGAACGACGAGCAGTACTTC
TRBV18	TRBJ1-5	.	TRBD1	15	CASSLTGNSNQPQHF	TGTGCCAGCTCACTGACAGGGAATAGCAATCAGCCCCAGCATTTT
TRBV10-3	TRBJ2-3	.	.	13	CAISDGSQDTQYF	TGTGCCATCAGTGACGGGAGCCAAGATACGCAGTATTTT
TRBV6-6	TRBJ1-1	.	.	15	CASSFLQGFNTEAFF	TGTGCCAGCAGTTTCTTACAGGGTTTTAACACTGAAGCTTTCTTT
TRBV12-3/TRBV12-4	TRBJ1-1	.	TRBD1	13	CASTGQLNTEAFF	TGTGCCAGCACGGGACAGTTGAACACTGAAGCTTTCTTT
TRBV28	TRBJ1-5	.	.	16	CASSRMLNRVRQPQHF	TGTGCCAGCAGCCGTATGCTAAACAGGGTTCGGCAGCCCCAGCATTTT
TRBV5-4	TRBJ1-1	.	.	14	CASSLGQPVTEAFF	TGTGCCAGCAGCTTGGGACAGCCGGTCACTGAAGCTTTCTTT
TRBV7-7	TRBJ2-5	.	.	14	CASSLGSGQGTQYF	TGTGCCAGCAGCTTGGGTAGCGGCCAAGGGACCCAGTACTTC
TRBV19	TRBJ2-2	.	.	12	CASKQYTGELFF	TGTGCCAGTAAGCAATACACCGGGGAGCTGTTTTTT
TRBV5-1	TRBJ2-1	.	.	16	CASSWSGGAGYNEQFF	TGCGCCAGCAGTTGGAGCGGTGGGGCGGGATACAATGAGCAGTTCTTC
TRBV4-1	TRBJ2-7	.	.	16	CASSRYLGSGSYEQYF	TGCGCCAGCAGCCGATATCTAGGCAGCGGGTCCTACGAGCAGTACTTC
TRBV5-8	TRBJ1-5	.	.	18	CASRSGSGGPISNQPQHF	TGTGCCAGCAGATCGGGGTCGGGGGGCCCGATTAGCAATCAGCCCCAGCATTTT
TRBV19	TRBJ1-4	.	.	16	CASRNPRGATNEKLFF	TGTGCCAGTAGAAATCCCAGGGGCGCAACTAATGAAAAACTGTTTTTT
TRBV11-2	TRBJ2-7	.	TRBD2	15	CASSLVGTSGYEQYF	TGTGCCAGCAGCTTAGTCGGGACTAGCGGGTACGAGCAGTACTTC
TRBV5-1	TRBJ2-6	once	TRBD1	18	CASSLRDRGTAGANVLTF	TGCGCCAGCAGCCTCCGGGACAGGGGGACGGCTGGGGCCAACGTCCTGACTTTC
TRBV4-1	TRBJ2-7	.	.	15	CASSQEGGDFYEQYF	TGCGCCAGCAGCCAAGAAGGTGGGGACTTCTACGAGCAGTACTTC
TRBV19	TRBJ2-1	.	TRBD2	18	CASSIVGSRGGEYNEQFF	TGTGCCAGTAGTATTGTGGGCAGCCGGGGGGGAGAATACAATGAGCAGTTCTTC
TRBV12-3/TRBV12-4	TRBJ1-1	.	.	12	CASSLGGSEAFF	TGTGCCAGCAGTTTGGGGGGAAGTGAAGCTTTCTTT
TRBV11-2	TRBJ2-7	.	.	14	CASSLDRWEYEQYF	TGTGCCAGCAGCTTAGATCGTTGGGAGTACGAGCAGTACTTC
TRBV5-5	TRBJ2-5	.	.	15	CASSLAGSAEETQYF	TGTGCCAGCAGCTTGGCAGGGTCCGCGGAAGAGACCCAGTACTTC
TRBV14	TRBJ1-3	.	.	16	CASSHGTVWVGNTIYF	TGTGCCAGCAGCCACGGAACAGTTTGGGTTGGAAACACCATATATTTT
TRBV10-1	TRBJ1-2	.	.	14	CASRAMGGGNGYTF	TGCGCCAGCAGGGCTATGGGTGGGGGCAACGGCTACACCTTC
TRBV19	TRBJ2-3	.	.	17	CASSMFGAGLEADTQYF	TGTGCCAGTAGTATGTTCGGGGCGGGGCTGGAAGCAGATACGCAGTATTTT
TRBV7-9	TRBJ1-3	.	.	13	CASMTGSGNTIYF	TGTGCCAGCATGACAGGCTCTGGAAACACCATATATTTT
TRBV5-1	TRBJ2-3	.	TRBD1	16	CASRQRGDRGTDTQYF	TGCGCCAGCAGGCAAAGGGGGGACAGGGGAACAGATACGCAGTATTTT
TRBV5-4	TRBJ1-4	.	.	11	CASSSSEKLFF	TGTGCCAGCAGCTCGAGCGAAAAACTGTTTTTT
TRBV15	TRBJ1-1	.	TRBD1	15	CATSREGQGFTEAFF	TGTGCCACCAGCAGAGAGGGACAGGGGTTCACTGAAGCTTTCTTT
TRBV9	TRBJ2-2	.	.	16	CASSEGWAGNPGELFF	TGTGCCAGCAGCGAGGGGTGGGCAGGGAACCCCGGGGAGCTGTTTTTT
TRBV6-6	TRBJ2-7	.	TRBD1	13	CASSRDRDYEQYF	TGTGCCAGCAGTAGGGACAGAGACTACGAGCAGTACTTC
TRBV7-9	TRBJ2-7	.	TRBD1	14	CASSSPGQGMEQYF	TGTGCCAGCAGCTCCCCGGGACAGGGGATGGAGCAGTACTTC
TRBV19	TRBJ2-1	.	.	13	CASSNPQGGEQFF	TGTGCCAGTAGTAACCCCCAGGGGGGTGAGCAGTTCTTC
TRBV18	TRBJ1-6	.	.	14	CASSPRSENSPLHF	TGTGCCAGCTCACCACGCTCTGAGAATTCACCCCTCCACTTT
TRBV9	TRBJ1-4	.	TRBD1	15	CASSAGGQAAEKLFF	TGTGCCAGCAGCGCAGGCGGACAGGCGGCTGAAAAACTGTTTTTT
TRBV7-9	TRBJ1-2	.	.	14	CASSQNGPEGGYTF	TGTGCCAGCAGCCAAAACGGACCTGAGGGTGGCTACACCTTC
TRBV5-1	TRBJ2-5	.	TRBD2	15	CASSQTGTSFETQYF	TGCGCCAGCAGCCAAACCGGGACTAGCTTCGAGACCCAGTACTTC
TRBV12-3/TRBV12-4	TRBJ1-1	.	.	13	CASSLAGVTEAFF	TGTGCCAGCAGTTTGGCCGGGGTCACTGAAGCTTTCTTT
TRBV16	TRBJ2-6	.	.	17	CASSLLNRISGANVLTF	TGTGCCAGCAGCCTCCTAAACAGGATCTCTGGGGCCAACGTCCTGACTTTC
TRBV27	TRBJ1-5	.	TRBD1	15	CASRGTGGGNQPQHF	TGTGCCAGCAGAGGGACAGGTGGAGGCAATCAGCCCCAGCATTTT
TRBV5-8	TRBJ2-4	.	.	13	CASSGWRWNIQYF	TGTGCCAGCAGCGGGTGGAGATGGAACATTCAGTACTTC
TRBV19	TRBJ1-5	few	.	17	CASSNGIFISSNQPQHF	TGTGCCAGTAGTAATGGCATTTTTATTTCTAGCAATCAGCCCCAGCATTTT
TRBV4-3	TRBJ2-7	.	TRBD1	15	CASSHPGTGIYEQYF	TGCGCCAGCAGCCATCCGGGGACAGGGATCTACGAGCAGTACTTC
TRBV5-1	TRBJ2-5	.	.	15	CASSLARPFQETQYF	TGCGCCAGCAGCTTGGCCAGGCCCTTCCAAGAGACCCAGTACTTC
TRBV30	TRBJ2-5	few	TRBD1	13	CATDRGGGETQYF	TGTGCTACGGACAGGGGCGGAGGAGAGACCCAGTACTTC